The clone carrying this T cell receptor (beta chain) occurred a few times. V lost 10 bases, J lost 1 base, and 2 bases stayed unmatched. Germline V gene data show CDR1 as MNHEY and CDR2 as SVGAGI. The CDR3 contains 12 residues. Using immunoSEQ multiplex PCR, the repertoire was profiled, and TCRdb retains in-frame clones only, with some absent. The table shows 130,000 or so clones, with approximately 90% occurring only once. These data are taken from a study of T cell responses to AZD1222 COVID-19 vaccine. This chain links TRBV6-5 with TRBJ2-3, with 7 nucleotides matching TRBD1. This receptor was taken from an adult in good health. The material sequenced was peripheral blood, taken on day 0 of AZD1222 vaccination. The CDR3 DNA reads TGTGCCACTGGACAGGGCACAGATACGCAGTATTTT. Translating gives CATGQGTDTQYF.